This T cell receptor beta chain was captured by sequencing in a study of CD8+CD57+ T cells in acquired aplastic anemia. The wider study: Quantities of DNA derived from sorted CD4+ and CD8+ cells averaged roughly 3 ug. General study results and limits: Overlapping CD8+ CDR3 repertoires of patients and controls contained around 30 shared sequences.

The template used for profiling TCR beta VDJ and CDR3 was genomic DNA. TCRdb fed the reads into MiXCR, producing one record per CDR3 protein. This table holds some 170,000 distinct CDR3 sequences, 47% found once. The CDR3 covers 15 residues. Trimming stripped 8 bases from V and 5 bases from J, with 18 bases between. CDR1 and CDR2 from the germline V gene are MNHNS and SASEGT. This clonotype came up many times. Its specificity is not known. All sequencing subjects had displayed CD8+CD57+ cell expansion on flow cytometry. Blood was sampled before the patients had received any therapy. Specimen: sorted CD4+, CD8+, or CD8+CD57+ T cells (not recorded which) from PBMCs. The clonotype comes from a human donor with aplastic anemia. The rearrangement uses TRBV6-1 and TRBJ2-2, with D unclear. The CDR3 loop is CASFPSSVWTGELFF. DNA for the CDR3: TGTGCCAGCTTCCCATCCAGCGTGTGGACCGGGGAGCTGTTTTTT.